In its sample, the clone carrying this T cell receptor (beta chain) was seen once. This specimen comes from a study of glioma-infiltrating T cells after dendritic cell vaccination. As for the study in general: Treatment, given 2003 to 2012, was autologous tumor lysate-pulsed dendritic cell vaccination.

None of the glioblastoma patients had an isocitrate dehydrogenase mutation. Here immunoSEQ multiplex PCR was the method, and the copy in TCRdb shows in-frame clones only, minus some. The sample comprises around 96,000 clones, about 80% of which are singletons, and roughly 5.6% rests with the top ten. In germline, CDR1 is GTSNPN, CDR2 SVGIG (reference sequence). The CDR3 runs 15 residues. Between the trimmed V and J ends, which lost 4 bases and 5 bases, there was a span of 20 bases. The chain is built from TRBV30 and TRBJ1-1, with D possibly TRBD1 on 6 matching bases. The sequencing here drew on blood, taken before dendritic cell vaccination. The TCR was taken from a human donor with glioblastoma. The DNA of the CDR3 is TGTGCCTGGAACTTGGGACACCTCCGGGGTACTGAAGCTTTCTTT. This codes for CAWNLGHLRGTEAFF.